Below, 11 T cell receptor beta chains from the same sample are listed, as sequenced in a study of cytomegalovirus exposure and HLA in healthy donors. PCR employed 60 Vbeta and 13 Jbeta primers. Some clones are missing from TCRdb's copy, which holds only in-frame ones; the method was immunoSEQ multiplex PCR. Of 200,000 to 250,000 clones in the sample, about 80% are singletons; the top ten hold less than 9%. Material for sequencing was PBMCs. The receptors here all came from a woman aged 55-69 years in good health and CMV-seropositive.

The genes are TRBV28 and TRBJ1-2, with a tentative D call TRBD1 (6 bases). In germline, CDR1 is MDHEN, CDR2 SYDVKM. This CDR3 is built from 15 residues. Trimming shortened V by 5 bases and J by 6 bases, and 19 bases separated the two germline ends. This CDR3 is CASSTESTGFNGYTF. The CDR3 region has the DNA TGTGCCAGCAGTACGGAATCGACAGGATTTAATGGCTACACCTTC.

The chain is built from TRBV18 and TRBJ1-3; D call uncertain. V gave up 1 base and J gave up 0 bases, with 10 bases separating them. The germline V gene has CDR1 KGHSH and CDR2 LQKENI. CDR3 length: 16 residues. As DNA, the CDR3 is TGTGCCAGCTCACCACTATCAGATTTCTCTGGAAACACCATATATTTT. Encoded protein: CASSPLSDFSGNTIYF.

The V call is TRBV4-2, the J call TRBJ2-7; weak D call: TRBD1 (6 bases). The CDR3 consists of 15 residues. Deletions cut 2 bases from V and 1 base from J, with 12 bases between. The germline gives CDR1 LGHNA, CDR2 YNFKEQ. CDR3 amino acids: CASSQRTEGSYEQYF. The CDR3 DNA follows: TGTGCCAGCAGCCAAAGGACAGAGGGATCCTACGAGCAGTACTTC.

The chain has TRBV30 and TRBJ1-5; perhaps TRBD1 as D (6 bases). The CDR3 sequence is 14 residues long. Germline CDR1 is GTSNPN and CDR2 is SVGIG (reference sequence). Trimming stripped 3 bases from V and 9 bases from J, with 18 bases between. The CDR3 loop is CAWSGLGGGTPQHF. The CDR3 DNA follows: TGTGCCTGGAGCGGGTTAGGGGGGGGTACGCCCCAGCATTTT.

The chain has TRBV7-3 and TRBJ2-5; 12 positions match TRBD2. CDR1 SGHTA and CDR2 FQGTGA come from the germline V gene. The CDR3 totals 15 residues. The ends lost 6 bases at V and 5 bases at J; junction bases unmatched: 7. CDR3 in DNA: TGTGCCAGCAGTTTTACTAGCGGGAGGTACGAGACCCAGTACTTC. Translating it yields CASSFTSGRYETQYF.

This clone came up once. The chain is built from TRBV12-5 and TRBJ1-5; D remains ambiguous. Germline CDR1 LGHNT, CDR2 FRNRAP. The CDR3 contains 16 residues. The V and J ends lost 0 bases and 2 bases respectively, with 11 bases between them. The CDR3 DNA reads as TGTGCTAGTGGTTTGGTAATCGGTGGAGGCAATCAGCCCCAGCATTTT. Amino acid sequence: CASGLVIGGGNQPQHF.

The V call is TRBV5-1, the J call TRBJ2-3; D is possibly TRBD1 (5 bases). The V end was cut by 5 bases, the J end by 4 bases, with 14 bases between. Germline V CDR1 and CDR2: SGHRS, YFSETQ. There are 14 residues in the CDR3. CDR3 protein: CASRGRVVSDTQYF. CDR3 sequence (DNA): TGCGCCAGCAGGGGCAGGGTGGTGTCAGATACGCAGTATTTT.

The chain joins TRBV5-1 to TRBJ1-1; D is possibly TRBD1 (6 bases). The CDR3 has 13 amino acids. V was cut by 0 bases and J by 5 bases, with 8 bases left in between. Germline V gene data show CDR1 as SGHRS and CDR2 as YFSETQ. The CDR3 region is CASSLGTATEAFF. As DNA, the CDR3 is TGCGCCAGCAGCTTGGGGACAGCTACTGAAGCTTTCTTT.

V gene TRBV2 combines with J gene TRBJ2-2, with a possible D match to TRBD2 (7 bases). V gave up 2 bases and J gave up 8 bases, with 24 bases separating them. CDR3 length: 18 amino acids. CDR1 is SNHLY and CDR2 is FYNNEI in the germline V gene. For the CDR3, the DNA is TGTGCCAGCAGTGAATTAAAGCAGGGGAGGGCCGATACGGGGGAGCTGTTTTTT. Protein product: CASSELKQGRADTGELFF.

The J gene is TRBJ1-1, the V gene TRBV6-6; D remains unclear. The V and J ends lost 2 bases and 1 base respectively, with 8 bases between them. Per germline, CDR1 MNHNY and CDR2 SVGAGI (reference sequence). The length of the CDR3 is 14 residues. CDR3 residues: CASSYPGRNTEAFF. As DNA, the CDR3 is TGTGCCAGCAGTTACCCGGGGAGGAACACTGAAGCTTTCTTT.

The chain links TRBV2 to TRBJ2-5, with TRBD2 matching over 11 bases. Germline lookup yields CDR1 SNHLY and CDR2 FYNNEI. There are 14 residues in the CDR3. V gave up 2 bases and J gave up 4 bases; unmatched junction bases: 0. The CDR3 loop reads CASSELAGGETQYF. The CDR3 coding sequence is TGTGCCAGCAGTGAACTAGCGGGGGGAGAGACCCAGTACTTC.